This T cell receptor (beta chain) was documented in a study of T cell clonotyping in hematopoietic cell transplantation. Study-wide results and limits: At the given depth, recipient repertoires were over 95% de novo clonotypes. Graft donor and pretransplant recipient Inverse Simpson Index values predicted broader posttransplant TCR diversity. Pathologically expanded recipient clonotypes increased progressively from day 30 to day 180 as diversity fell. Without cell sorting, CD4 versus CD8 contributions remain unresolved.

CDR1 is SGDLS and CDR2 is YYNGEE in the germline V gene. The J segment lost 6 bases and the V segment lost 0 bases, leaving 13 bases of the junction unmatched. CDR3 length equals 19 residues. To note about this clone: Antigen specificity is unknown.

Using immunoSEQ multiplex PCR, the repertoire was profiled, and TCRdb retains in-frame clones only, with some absent. Of roughly 16,000 clones in the sample, 92% were seen once. The gene calls are TRBV9 and TRBJ2-1, with 12 positions matching TRBD2. Input material: peripheral blood mononuclear cells. The TCR originated in a man aged 35 to 55 in good health. Some clones in this sample may be carry-over from other donors' samples. The CDR3 reads CASSVATSGGHPGVNEQFF. The CDR3 region has the DNA TGTGCCAGCAGCGTAGCGACTAGCGGGGGCCATCCCGGGGTCAATGAGCAGTTCTTC.